The next 3 T cell receptor beta chains were all read from a single sample in a study of T-cell reconstitution after alpha-beta-depleted transplantation in children. A TCRbeta library incorporating unique molecular identifiers was prepared. MiXCR, applied by TCRdb to the PCR reads, yields one record per CDR3 protein. The sample includes some 390,000 distinct CDR3 sequences, just over 20% seen only once; the top ten take around 3.9%. Specimen: PBMCs from the stem cell graft donor, collected from the stem cell graft. The receptors were gathered from a human donor who donated a stem cell graft to a child with acute myeloid leukemia.

This clonotype was observed a few times. This chain links TRBV4-1 with TRBJ2-7; the match to TRBD1 covers 7 bases. V dropped 4 bases and J dropped 3; count of bases not matched to a gene: 6. The CDR3 loop spans 14 amino acids. Germline CDR1 reads MGHRA; CDR2 reads YSYEKL. The CDR3 protein is CASSPYGQVYEQYF. Written as DNA, the CDR3 is TGCGCCAGCAGCCCTTACGGACAGGTCTACGAGCAGTACTTC.

In nucleotides, the CDR3 is TGTGCCAGCAGCTACTTGACAGGCCCTAGCTCCTACGAGCAGTACTTC. Translating it yields CASSYLTGPSSYEQYF. V usage is TRBV28 and J usage is TRBJ2-7, with a possible D match to TRBD1 (6 bases). The length of the CDR3 is 16 residues. The V end was cut by 6 bases, the J end by 0 bases, with 18 bases between. Looked up from germline, CDR1 is MDHEN and CDR2 is SYDVKM.

This clonotype was detected ten times or more. The chain is built from TRBV20-1 and TRBJ2-3, with D perhaps TRBD1 or TRBD2 (6 bases each). With 1 base removed from V and 3 bases from J, the gap between germline ends came to 14 bases. Per germline, CDR1 DFQATT and CDR2 SNEGSKA (reference sequence). The CDR3 is 15 amino acids. The CDR3 DNA reads as TGCAGTGCTAGAGGCGGGGCAGGGGTGACAGATACGCAGTATTTT. Translation gives CSARGGAGVTDTQYF.